What follows are 6 T cell receptor beta chains derived from one specimen sequenced in a study of T cell responses to AZD1222 COVID-19 vaccine. Produced via immunoSEQ multiplex PCR; TCRdb's table is partial and in-frame only. The table shows approximately 110,000 clones, with about 88% occurring only once. The sample was peripheral blood, taken on day 0 of AZD1222 vaccination. Source of these receptors: an adult in good health.

The J gene is TRBJ1-2, the V gene TRBV28; D may be TRBD1 (6 bases). The germline V and J ends were trimmed by 1 base and 6 bases, with 18 bases remaining between them. This CDR3 is 16 amino acids long. In germline, CDR1 is MDHEN, CDR2 SYDVKM. CDR3 in amino acids: CASSLLFPGDSDGYTF. In DNA, the CDR3 is TGTGCCAGCAGTTTATTATTTCCAGGGGATTCAGATGGCTACACCTTC.

This rearrangement joins TRBV28 to TRBJ1-1; 10 positions agree with TRBD1. V shed 6 bases and J 4 bases; nucleotides not matched to a gene: 11. The CDR3 runs to 16 residues. Germline CDR1 is MDHEN and CDR2 is SYDVKM. The CDR3 sequence is CASSLTPGQGTTEAFF. CDR3 in DNA: TGTGCCAGCAGCCTTACGCCGGGACAGGGGACCACTGAAGCTTTCTTT.

J is TRBJ2-3 and V is TRBV5-4; either TRBD1 or TRBD2 may supply D (5 bases each). The CDR3 spans 14 residues. Germline CDR1 SGHNT, CDR2 YYREEE (reference sequence). Trimming took off 4 bases at V and 0 bases at J, with 9 bases between the two ends. The chain's CDR3 is CASSRDASTDTQYF. CDR3 bases: TGTGCCAGCAGCCGGGACGCTAGCACAGATACGCAGTATTTT.

CDR3 in DNA: TGCGCCAGCAGCCACAACACAGGGGGCACAGATACGCAGTATTTT. Its protein product is CASSHNTGGTDTQYF. The genes are TRBV4-3 and TRBJ2-3, with TRBD1 matching over 7 bases. The V gene's germline CDR1 is LGHNA and CDR2 YSLEER. V lost 3 bases, J lost 1 base, and 4 bases stayed unmatched. The CDR3 loop spans 15 amino acids.

The V call is TRBV28, the J call TRBJ1-5, with 8 bases that match TRBD1. Germline loops: CDR1 MDHEN, CDR2 SYDVKM. V dropped 5 bases and J dropped 0; count of bases not matched to a gene: 6. The CDR3 totals 16 residues. The CDR3 nucleotides are TGTGCCAGCAGTGAGCACAGGGGGAATAGCAATCAGCCCCAGCATTTT. Its translation is CASSEHRGNSNQPQHF.

This sequence joins TRBV12-3 or TRBV12-4 and TRBJ1-2; D is unclear. The CDR3 covers 13 residues. Trimming stripped 3 bases from V and 5 bases from J, with 10 bases between. CDR3 region: CASSFDAQYGYTF. DNA for the CDR3: TGTGCCAGCAGTTTCGACGCACAATATGGCTACACCTTC.